The 14 T cell receptor beta chains below come from one sample, sequenced in a study of T cells after posttransplantation cyclophosphamide. Data came from immunoSEQ multiplex PCR; TCRdb stores just in-frame clones and leaves some out. The data contain roughly 21,000 clones, roughly 98% of them singletons. Sequencing used naive CD8+ T cells sorted from PBMCs. All receptors derive from a man aged 40-55 years in good health, CMV-negative, and a related stem cell transplant donor.

This clone has a single count. This chain connects TRBV7-6 to TRBJ2-3; 14 bases fit TRBD2. The germline gives CDR1 SGHVS, CDR2 FNYEAQ. After removal of 4 bases from V and 10 bases from J, the junction contained 13 bases not matched to a gene. The CDR3 consists of 17 residues. CDR3 protein: CASSSLGTSGSKVAQYF. The CDR3 DNA reads as TGTGCCAGCAGCTCCCTCGGGACTAGCGGGAGCAAGGTGGCGCAGTATTTT.

This clone was seen once. The chain is built from TRBV29-1 and TRBJ1-1; 7 bases are a match to TRBD1. The CDR3 is made up of 12 amino acids. The germline V gene encodes CDR1 SQVTM and CDR2 ANQGSEA. V dropped 6 bases and J dropped 5; count of bases not matched to a gene: 6. The CDR3: CSVLQGRTEAFF. DNA for the CDR3: TGCAGCGTCTTACAGGGGCGAACTGAAGCTTTCTTT.

This chain uses TRBV28 with TRBJ2-7, with TRBD1 matching 7 bases. The CDR3 loop spans 15 amino acids. The J segment lost 5 bases and the V segment lost 4 bases, leaving 11 bases of the junction unmatched. Germline lookup yields CDR1 MDHEN and CDR2 SYDVKM. The CDR3 protein is CASSSGEQGINEQYF. In nucleotides, the CDR3 is TGTGCCAGCAGTTCCGGAGAACAGGGGATCAACGAGCAGTACTTC.

The chain recombines TRBV6-1 with TRBJ1-1; D possibly corresponds to TRBD1 (5 bases). Trimming pared 3 bases from V and 5 bases from J, leaving 10 bases between. This CDR3 spans 13 amino acids. From germline, CDR1 is MNHNS and CDR2 SASEGT. The CDR3 sequence is CASSDGGETEAFF. In nucleotides, the CDR3 is TGTGCCAGCAGTGACGGGGGAGAAACTGAAGCTTTCTTT.

This sequence joins TRBV28 and TRBJ2-7, with D unresolved. The CDR3 has 13 residues. The germline CDR1 and CDR2 sequences are MDHEN and SYDVKM. With 2 bases removed from V and 0 bases from J, the gap between germline ends came to 5 bases. CDR3 protein: CASSLGSSYEQYF. The CDR3 DNA follows: TGTGCCAGCAGTTTAGGCAGCTCCTACGAGCAGTACTTC.

This clone was seen a single time. This chain connects TRBV19 to TRBJ2-3, with 7 bases that match TRBD1. The CDR3 is 15 amino acids. The germline V gene has CDR1 LNHDA and CDR2 SQIVND (reference sequence). The ends lost 3 bases at V and 4 bases at J; junction bases unmatched: 7. The CDR3 loop reads CASSMTGTGSDTQYF. The CDR3 DNA follows: TGTGCCAGTAGTATGACAGGGACCGGTTCAGATACGCAGTATTTT. Supplemented by reference TRBV19 and TRBJ2-3, the full variable domain reads DGGITQSPKYLFRKEGQNVTLSCEQNLNHDAMYWYRQDPGQGLRLIYYSQIVNDFQKGDIAEGYSVSREKKESFPLTVTSAQKNPTAFYLCASSMTGTGSDTQYFGPGTRLTVL.

This sequence joins TRBV6-1 and TRBJ1-2; 9 bases agree with TRBD1. V was pared by 5 bases and J by 2 bases, with 6 bases of the junction left unmatched. Germline assignment: CDR1 MNHNS and CDR2 SASEGT. The CDR3 spans 15 residues. CDR3 in DNA: TGTGCCAGCAGTTTGACCGGGACAGGGAACTATGGCTACACCTTC. This encodes CASSLTGTGNYGYTF.

The chain recombines TRBV5-4 with TRBJ2-3; D is undetermined. There are 13 residues in the CDR3. The germline V gene encodes CDR1 SGHNT and CDR2 YYREEE (reference sequence). The V and J ends lost 4 bases and 1 base respectively, with 7 bases between them. The CDR3 sequence is CASSPLGTDTQYF. CDR3 nucleotides: TGTGCCAGCAGCCCCCTAGGCACAGATACGCAGTATTTT.

The chain uses TRBV21-1 and TRBJ2-3; the tabulated D call, TRBD2, remains unverified against the DNA. TRBV21-1 is recorded as a pseudogene. The CDR3 runs to 12 residues. The DNA of the CDR3 is TGTGCCAGCAATCCCGGTTGGGATACGCAGTATTTT. Protein product: CASNPGWDTQYF.

Notes on this clone: Sequence at one end of the junction differs from germline and may be a read error. Other DNA sequences in the sample encode the same CDR3. The chain carries TRBV30 and TRBJ2-2, with TRBD2 identical over 7 bases. The CDR3 has 13 residues. From germline, CDR1 is GTSNPN and CDR2 SVGIG (reference sequence). The CDR3 sequence is CAWSVGGGGALFF. The CDR3 nucleotides are TGTGCCTGGAGTGTGGGGGGGGGTGGGGCGCTGTTTTTT.

The chain is built from TRBV7-2 and TRBJ2-6; D unresolved. Between the trimmed V and J ends, which lost 5 bases and 0 bases, there was a span of 17 bases. CDR3 length: 18 amino acids. From germline, CDR1 is SGHTA and CDR2 FQGNSA. The CDR3 here is CASSPRPGSLSGANVLTF. Here the CDR3 DNA reads TGTGCCAGCAGCCCACGTCCAGGCTCGCTCTCTGGGGCCAACGTCCTGACTTTC.

V and J are TRBV5-1 and TRBJ2-7, with D possibly TRBD2 on 6 matching bases. The germline V gene encodes CDR1 SGHRS and CDR2 YFSETQ. There are 15 residues in the CDR3. V was clipped by 1 base and J by 3 bases, with 14 bases between them. CDR3 in DNA: TGCGCCAGCAGCTTGCCGGAGGGCTCGGACTACGAGCAGTACTTC. Translation: CASSLPEGSDYEQYF.

V and J are TRBV11-2 and TRBJ2-7, with TRBD2 matching 12 bases. With V trimmed by 2 bases and J by 4 bases, 6 bases remained unmatched. Germline assignment: CDR1 SGHAT and CDR2 FQNNGV. This CDR3 spans 16 amino acids. CDR3 nucleotides: TGTGCCAGCAGCTTATGGCGACTAGCGGGAGCTTACGAGCAGTACTTC. Protein: CASSLWRLAGAYEQYF.

J is TRBJ2-1 and V is TRBV7-6, with TRBD1 identical over 7 bases. Germline values: CDR1 SGHVS, CDR2 FNYEAQ. The CDR3 totals 14 residues. The ends lost 1 base at V and 4 bases at J; junction bases unmatched: 1. In DNA form, the CDR3 reads TGTGCCAGCAGCTTAGTGGGACAGTACAATGAGCAGTTCTTC. This encodes CASSLVGQYNEQFF.